This T cell receptor (beta chain) comes out of a study of blood T cells in healthy people across ages. For the second PCR, which ran for about 6 to 11 cycles, a sample-barcoded 5' primer and a J-beta primer mix were used. TCRdb reprocessed the 5' RACE reads via MiXCR and lists one record per CDR3 protein. There are 1,500,000 or so distinct CDR3 sequences in the sample; approximately 43% occur only once, and approximately 4% lies in the top ten. Study-wide points: Comparison with aged donors showed that long-lived donors had more naive CD4+ cells and higher diversity.

About this clonotype itself: What it binds is not known.

The CDR3 loop spans 16 amino acids. V trimming: 5 bases; J trimming: 4 bases; junction bases outside the gene matches: 9. Germline values: CDR1 MDHEN, CDR2 SYDVKM. This sequence was found in a young woman in good health. The chain carries TRBV28 and TRBJ2-7; 12 nucleotides agree with TRBD2. The source material was blood. Here the CDR3 reads CASSGLLAGGRYEQYF. The DNA for the CDR3 is TGTGCCAGCAGTGGGTTACTAGCGGGAGGCCGGTACGAGCAGTACTTC.